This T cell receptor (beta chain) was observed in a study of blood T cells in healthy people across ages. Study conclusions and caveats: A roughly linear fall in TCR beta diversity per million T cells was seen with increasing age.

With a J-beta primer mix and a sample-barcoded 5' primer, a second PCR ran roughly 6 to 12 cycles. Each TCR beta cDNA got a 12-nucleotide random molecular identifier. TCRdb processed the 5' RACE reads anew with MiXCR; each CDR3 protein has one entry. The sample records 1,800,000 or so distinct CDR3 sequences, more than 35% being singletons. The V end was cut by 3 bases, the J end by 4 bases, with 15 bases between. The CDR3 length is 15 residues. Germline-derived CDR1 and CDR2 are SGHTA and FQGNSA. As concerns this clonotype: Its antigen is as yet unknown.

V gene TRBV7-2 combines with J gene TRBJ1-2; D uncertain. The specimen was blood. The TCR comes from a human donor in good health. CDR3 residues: CASSLSVPYIYGYTF. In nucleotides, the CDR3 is TGTGCCAGCAGCTTGTCTGTGCCTTACATCTATGGCTACACCTTC.